A selection of T cell receptor beta chains follows, all from one sample in a study of cytomegalovirus exposure and HLA in healthy donors. Using immunoSEQ multiplex PCR, the repertoire was profiled, and TCRdb retains in-frame clones only, with some absent. Of about 160,000 clones listed, 60% to 75% are singletons. The sample was PBMCs. These receptors were taken from a woman aged 45-59 years in good health and CMV-seropositive. Each CDR3 is given with its conserved first and last residue. The order of the fields is J gene, D gene, clone size, V gene, CDR3 length, CDR3 DNA, CDR3 protein. D genes are given only for firm matches. Not all rows give a size; the values are once, few, many and, for expanded clones, a class.

J: TRBJ1-6
D: -
size: -
V: TRBV15
length: 16
DNA: TGTGCCACCAGCAGAGATCGGAGAGGGTCCGATTCACCCCTCCACTTT
CDR3: CATSRDRRGSDSPLHF

J: TRBJ1-1
D: TRBD1
size: -
V: TRBV5-6
length: 14
DNA: TGTGCCAGCAGCGGGGACAGGGGGCTCACTGAAGCTTTCTTT
CDR3: CASSGDRGLTEAFF

J: TRBJ1-4
D: -
size: -
V: TRBV6-5
length: 13
DNA: TGTGCCAGCAGTTACCAGGGTAGGGAAAAACTGTTTTTT
CDR3: CASSYQGREKLFF

J: TRBJ1-4
D: -
size: -
V: TRBV14
length: 12
DNA: TGTGCCAGCAGCCAATTGGGACTTCAACTGTTTTTT
CDR3: CASSQLGLQLFF

J: TRBJ2-2
D: TRBD1
size: few
V: TRBV7-2
length: 14
DNA: TGTGCCAGCAGTCGGACAGGGGAGGCCGGGGAGCTGTTTTTT
CDR3: CASSRTGEAGELFF

J: TRBJ2-3
D: -
size: few
V: TRBV7-8
length: 13
DNA: TGTGCCAGCAGCTTACCCCCAGGGGATACGCAGTATTTT
CDR3: CASSLPPGDTQYF

J: TRBJ2-2
D: -
size: -
V: TRBV9
length: 14
DNA: TGTGCCAGCAGCGCCCAGGGGTACACCGGGGAGCTGTTTTTT
CDR3: CASSAQGYTGELFF

J: TRBJ2-7
D: TRBD2
size: -
V: TRBV7-6
length: 21
DNA: TGTGCCAGCAGCTTAGAACCGCCAGCAGGACTAGCGGGGGGGCCTATATCTCAGCAGTACTTC
CDR3: CASSLEPPAGLAGGPISQQYF

J: TRBJ1-6
D: -
size: -
V: TRBV10-1
length: 19
DNA: TGCGCCAGCAGTGGACAAATTCGGACAGTCAGGACCTATAATTCACCCCTCCACTTT
CDR3: CASSGQIRTVRTYNSPLHF

J: TRBJ1-5
D: -
size: few
V: TRBV10-2
length: 14
DNA: TGCGCCAGCAGTGAAGGGAGCCCCAATCAGCCCCAGCATTTT
CDR3: CASSEGSPNQPQHF

J: TRBJ1-2
D: TRBD1
size: -
V: TRBV5-6
length: 14
DNA: TGTGCCAGCAGCGGAGGGACAGGAGTGTGTGGCTACACCTTC
CDR3: CASSGGTGVCGYTF

J: TRBJ2-2
D: -
size: -
V: TRBV6-5
length: 14
DNA: TGTGCCAGCAGAGGACGGGATAGGGCCGGGGAGCTGTTTTTT
CDR3: CASRGRDRAGELFF

J: TRBJ1-4
D: -
size: -
V: TRBV6-1
length: 12
DNA: TGTGCCAGCAGTGCCGAGAATGAAAAACTGTTTTTT
CDR3: CASSAENEKLFF

J: TRBJ2-7
D: TRBD1
size: -
V: TRBV7-6
length: 15
DNA: TGTGCCAGCAGCTCCCGACAGGGGATCACCTACGAGCAGTACTTC
CDR3: CASSSRQGITYEQYF

J: TRBJ1-1
D: -
size: few
V: TRBV27
length: 15
DNA: TGTGCCAGCAGTTTACGGGGAGCCGGGCACACTGAAGCTTTCTTT
CDR3: CASSLRGAGHTEAFF

J: TRBJ1-2
D: -
size: once
V: TRBV6-1
length: 15
DNA: TGTGCCAGCAGTGACCTTCGGCAGTCCTCGAGGGGCTACACCTTC
CDR3: CASSDLRQSSRGYTF

J: TRBJ1-6
D: TRBD1
size: once
V: TRBV7-9
length: 15
DNA: TGTGCCAGCAGCTCCGACAGGGTGAAAGGATCACCCCTCCACTTT
CDR3: CASSSDRVKGSPLHF

J: TRBJ2-7
D: -
size: -
V: TRBV5-1
length: 12
DNA: TGCGCCAGCAGCTCCAACTCCTACGAGCAGTACTTC
CDR3: CASSSNSYEQYF

J: TRBJ1-1
D: -
size: few
V: TRBV6-1
length: 13
DNA: TGTGCCAGCAGTTATTCCGTCGGGATCGAGGCTTTCTTT
CDR3: CASSYSVGIEAFF

J: TRBJ2-5
D: -
size: few
V: TRBV10-3
length: 13
DNA: TGTGCCATCAGTTACAGTGTCCAAGAGACCCAGTACTTC
CDR3: CAISYSVQETQYF

J: TRBJ2-6
D: -
size: once
V: TRBV13
length: 14
DNA: TGTGCCAGCAGCTTAGGATCAGGGGCCAACGTCCTGGCTTTC
CDR3: CASSLGSGANVLAF

J: TRBJ2-4
D: TRBD2
size: -
V: TRBV19
length: 16
DNA: TGTGCCAGTACCCCCATTGGGCGGGGGGGTGGGAACATTCAGTACTTC
CDR3: CASTPIGRGGGNIQYF

J: TRBJ2-3
D: TRBD2
size: few
V: TRBV6-1
length: 17
DNA: TGTGCCAGCAGTGAAGGTTCAGCGGGGGGCCCAACAGATACGCAGTATTTT
CDR3: CASSEGSAGGPTDTQYF

J: TRBJ1-2
D: -
size: -
V: TRBV25-1
length: 14
DNA: TGTGCCAGCAGCGAGCCTAGACAGTTCTATGGCTACACCTTC
CDR3: CASSEPRQFYGYTF

J: TRBJ2-7
D: TRBD2
size: -
V: TRBV5-4
length: 13
DNA: TGTGCCAGCAGCTCGACTAGCTTTGCCGAGCAGTACTTC
CDR3: CASSSTSFAEQYF

J: TRBJ1-2
D: -
size: -
V: TRBV6-6
length: 14
DNA: TGTGCCAGTATGGGACTTTCCTCAGACTATGGCTACACCTTC
CDR3: CASMGLSSDYGYTF

J: TRBJ1-1
D: -
size: -
V: TRBV10-3
length: 13
DNA: TGTGCCATCAGCACAGCTTCGAACACTGAAGCTTTCTTT
CDR3: CAISTASNTEAFF

J: TRBJ2-7
D: TRBD1
size: -
V: TRBV4-1
length: 17
DNA: TGCGCCAGCAGCCAAAGGGGCCCGGGACAGGGAAATTACGAGCAGTACTTC
CDR3: CASSQRGPGQGNYEQYF

J: TRBJ1-5
D: -
size: -
V: TRBV6-6
length: 14
DNA: TGTGCCAGCACATTCGGACAGAACAATCAGCCCCAGCATTTT
CDR3: CASTFGQNNQPQHF

J: TRBJ2-7
D: TRBD1
size: many
V: TRBV2
length: 14
DNA: TGTGCCAGCAGCCGGACAGGGTCGACGTACGAGCAGTACTTC
CDR3: CASSRTGSTYEQYF

J: TRBJ1-2
D: -
size: -
V: TRBV18
length: 14
DNA: TGTGCCAGCTCACCAGAATCGAGAAACTATGGCTACACCTTC
CDR3: CASSPESRNYGYTF

J: TRBJ1-1
D: TRBD1
size: -
V: TRBV2
length: 13
DNA: TGTGCCAGCAGCAGGGGGATGAACACTGAAGCTTTCTTT
CDR3: CASSRGMNTEAFF

J: TRBJ1-5
D: -
size: few
V: TRBV4-1
length: 14
DNA: TGCGCCAGCAGTTTTCAGAGCGAGAATCAGCCCCAGCATTTT
CDR3: CASSFQSENQPQHF

J: TRBJ2-3
D: -
size: -
V: TRBV7-9
length: 14
DNA: TGTGCCAGCAGCTTGACAGCCAGCCTGGATACGCAGTATTTT
CDR3: CASSLTASLDTQYF

J: TRBJ1-5
D: -
size: -
V: TRBV11-2
length: 16
DNA: TGTGCCAGCAGCTTAGTTCCTAAATTGAGGCACCAGCCCCAGCATTTT
CDR3: CASSLVPKLRHQPQHF

J: TRBJ2-3
D: -
size: -
V: TRBV10-3
length: 13
DNA: TGTGCCATCACCCACCGGCAGGGAGATACGCAGTATTTT
CDR3: CAITHRQGDTQYF

J: TRBJ1-6
D: TRBD1
size: -
V: TRBV23-1
length: 14
DNA: TGCGCCAGCAGGCGGACAGGGCTTCGTTCACCCCTCCACTTT
CDR3: CASRRTGLRSPLHF

J: TRBJ2-5
D: -
size: -
V: TRBV5-4
length: 15
DNA: TGTGCCAGCAGCTTGGATAGTGCAATTCAAGAGACCCAGTACTTC
CDR3: CASSLDSAIQETQYF

J: TRBJ1-6
D: TRBD1
size: few
V: TRBV5-5
length: 14
DNA: TGTGCCAGCAGCATGGGACAGTATAATTCACCCCTCCACTTT
CDR3: CASSMGQYNSPLHF

J: TRBJ2-3
D: TRBD2
size: -
V: TRBV7-9
length: 14
DNA: TGTGCCAGCAGCATCGGGAGGGGGGGCCCTACGCAGTATTTT
CDR3: CASSIGRGGPTQYF

J: TRBJ2-7
D: -
size: -
V: TRBV18
length: 12
DNA: TGTGCCAGCTCACCAGGCGGCACCGAGCAGTACTTC
CDR3: CASSPGGTEQYF

J: TRBJ2-2
D: -
size: -
V: TRBV9
length: 14
DNA: TGTGCCAGCAGCGGGGGAGGACGGGCCGGGGAGCTGTTTTTT
CDR3: CASSGGGRAGELFF

J: TRBJ2-7
D: -
size: -
V: TRBV16
length: 11
DNA: TGTGCCAGCCCTAACGGGGACGAGCAGTACTTC
CDR3: CASPNGDEQYF

J: TRBJ2-5
D: -
size: once
V: TRBV5-1
length: 14
DNA: TGCGCCAGCAGTCCAACAGGTCCCCAAGAGACCCAGTACTTC
CDR3: CASSPTGPQETQYF

J: TRBJ1-4
D: -
size: -
V: TRBV15
length: 15
DNA: TGTGCCACCAGCAGAGATGTAGAGGGTTATGAAAAACTGTTTTTT
CDR3: CATSRDVEGYEKLFF

J: TRBJ2-2
D: -
size: -
V: TRBV10-3
length: 13
DNA: TGTGCCATCAGGCAGGATTTAACCGGGGAGCTGTTTTTT
CDR3: CAIRQDLTGELFF

J: TRBJ1-1
D: TRBD1
size: -
V: TRBV7-8
length: 13
DNA: TGTGCCAGCAGCCTACAGGGGGGCGGGTCAGCTTTCTTT
CDR3: CASSLQGGGSAFF

J: TRBJ1-1
D: -
size: -
V: TRBV7-9
length: 15
DNA: TGTGCCAGCAGTCTTGACAGGTTTTTGAACACTGAAGCTTTCTTT
CDR3: CASSLDRFLNTEAFF

J: TRBJ2-7
D: TRBD1
size: -
V: TRBV7-9
length: 14
DNA: TGTGCCAGCAGCCACTCCGGGACAGGGGCCGAGCAGTACTTC
CDR3: CASSHSGTGAEQYF

J: TRBJ2-7
D: TRBD1
size: -
V: TRBV7-2
length: 18
DNA: TGTGCCAGCAGCTTAGCCCTGCCCTGGGGGACAGGGGCCTACGAGCAGTACTTC
CDR3: CASSLALPWGTGAYEQYF

J: TRBJ2-2
D: -
size: once
V: TRBV4-2
length: 19
DNA: TGTGCCAGCAGCCAAGAGGTCTTAGGCGGAGATCGGAACACCGGGGAGCTGTTTTTT
CDR3: CASSQEVLGGDRNTGELFF

J: TRBJ1-2
D: TRBD1
size: -
V: TRBV5-1
length: 14
DNA: TGCGCCAGCAGCTCCAGACAGGGTAACTATGGCTACACCTTC
CDR3: CASSSRQGNYGYTF

J: TRBJ1-4
D: -
size: -
V: TRBV6-5
length: 15
DNA: TGTGCCAGCAGTTCGCGGGGGGTATCTAATGAAAAACTGTTTTTT
CDR3: CASSSRGVSNEKLFF

J: TRBJ2-1
D: TRBD1
size: -
V: TRBV6-1
length: 15
DNA: TGTGCCAGCAGGATGGGACAGGGAGGCCGACAGGAGCAGTTCTTC
CDR3: CASRMGQGGRQEQFF

J: TRBJ1-5
D: -
size: -
V: TRBV5-6
length: 15
DNA: TGTGCCAGCAGCTTGTACGCTGGGGGCTCTCAGCCCCAGCATTTT
CDR3: CASSLYAGGSQPQHF

J: TRBJ2-7
D: -
size: -
V: TRBV18
length: 13
DNA: TGTGCCAGCTCACCAACACTTTACGGGGTGCAGTACTTC
CDR3: CASSPTLYGVQYF

J: TRBJ1-1
D: TRBD1
size: -
V: TRBV6-1
length: 14
DNA: TGTGCCAGCAGACCCGACAGGGGTGGGACTGAAGCTTTCTTT
CDR3: CASRPDRGGTEAFF